The clone carrying this TCR beta chain was seen only a few times. Its antigen is currently unknown. These data belong to a study of CD8 T cells in ankylosing spondylitis. Study outcomes and limitations: It appeared that ankylosing spondylitis blood was characterized by a TCR beta motif of several highly homologous variants. Disease-linked clones reportedly concentrated significantly in matched ankylosing spondylitis synovial fluid. Clones linked to disease, bearing a CD8+ phenotype, were relatively rare in peripheral blood.

It was by quantitative 5'-RACE with molecular barcodes that TCR beta libraries were made. TCRdb reprocessed the 5' RACE reads via MiXCR and lists one record per CDR3 protein. The sample holds 150,000 to 250,000 distinct CDR3 sequences, around 13% seen once. This CDR3 is built from 15 residues. Trimming took off 2 bases at V and 8 bases at J, with 16 bases between the two ends. Germline-derived CDR1 and CDR2 are SGHRS and YFSETQ. The rearrangement links TRBV5-1 to TRBJ1-4; tentatively, D is TRBD1 (6 bases). Sample: blood, either unsorted or a sorted T cell fraction (not recorded which). This receptor was taken from a male donor with ankylosing spondylitis or in good health (not recorded which). Here the CDR3 reads CASSFGQSDEEKLFF. The CDR3 coding sequence is TGCGCCAGCAGCTTCGGACAGTCGGACGAAGAAAAACTGTTTTTT.